This T cell receptor beta chain is drawn from a study of neoadjuvant anti-PD-1 for oral cavity cancer. General study findings and limits: Only a few patients per response group were TCR-analyzed; validation needed.

A word on this clone: Its antigen remains unidentified.

The germline V and J ends were trimmed by 2 bases and 4 bases, with 7 bases remaining between them. The germline V gene encodes CDR1 SGHAT and CDR2 FQNNGV. The length of the CDR3 is 13 residues. Tumor libraries mostly used about 4.5 ug genomic DNA, two replicates each. Some clones are missing from TCRdb's copy, which holds only in-frame ones; the method was immunoSEQ multiplex PCR. The sample holds more than 7,000 clones, 50% to 75% seen once. The V gene is TRBV11-2, the J gene TRBJ2-3; D is unclear. The specimen comprised tumor tissue, sampled before nivolumab (anti-PD-1) treatment. The sequence was obtained from a person aged 35 to 85 with oral cavity squamous cell carcinoma. In DNA, the CDR3 is TGTGCCAGCAGCTTAAATGCTGCAGATACGCAGTATTTT. Residues: CASSLNAADTQYF.